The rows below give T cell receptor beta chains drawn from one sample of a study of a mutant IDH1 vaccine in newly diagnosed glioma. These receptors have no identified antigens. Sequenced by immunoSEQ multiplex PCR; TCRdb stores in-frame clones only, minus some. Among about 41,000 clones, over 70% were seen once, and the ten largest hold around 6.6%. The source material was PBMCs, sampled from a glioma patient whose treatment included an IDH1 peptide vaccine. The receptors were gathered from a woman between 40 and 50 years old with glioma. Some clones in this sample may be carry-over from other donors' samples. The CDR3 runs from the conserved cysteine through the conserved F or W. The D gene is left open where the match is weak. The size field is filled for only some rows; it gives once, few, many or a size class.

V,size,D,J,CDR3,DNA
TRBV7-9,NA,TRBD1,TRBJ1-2,CASSDRAGYTF,TGTGCCAGCAGCGACAGGGCTGGCTACACCTTC
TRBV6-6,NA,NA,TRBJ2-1,CASSPWGGNEQFF,TGTGCCAGCAGTCCCTGGGGTGGGAATGAGCAGTTCTTC
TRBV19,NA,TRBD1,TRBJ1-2,CASRDRDGYTF,TGTGCCAGTAGAGACAGGGATGGCTACACCTTC
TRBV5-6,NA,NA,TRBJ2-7,CASSNLPGYEQYF,TGTGCCAGCAGCAACCTTCCGGGCTACGAGCAGTACTTC
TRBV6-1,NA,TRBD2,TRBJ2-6,CASSERGGSGANVLTF,TGTGCCAGCAGTGAGCGGGGGGGCTCTGGGGCCAACGTCCTGACTTTC
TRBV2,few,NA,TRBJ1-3,CASSEPRSGNTIYF,TGTGCCAGCAGTGAACCCCGCTCTGGAAACACCATATATTTT
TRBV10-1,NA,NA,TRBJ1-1,CASNRTEAFF,TGCGCCAGCAATAGGACTGAAGCTTTCTTT
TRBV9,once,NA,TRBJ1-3,CASSASSILGNTIYF,TGTGCCAGCAGCGCCTCCTCTATTTTGGGAAACACCATATATTTT
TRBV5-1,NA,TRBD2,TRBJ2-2,CASSPTSGFTGELFF,TGCGCCAGCAGCCCTACTAGCGGATTCACCGGGGAGCTGTTTTTT
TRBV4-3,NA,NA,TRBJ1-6,CASSQGSAGASPLHF,TGCGCCAGCAGCCAGGGATCTGCGGGGGCCTCACCCCTCCACTTT
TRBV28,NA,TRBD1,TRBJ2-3,CASRRDSTDTQYF,TGTGCCAGCAGGAGGGACAGTACAGATACGCAGTATTTT
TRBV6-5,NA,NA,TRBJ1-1,CASRPTGRAEAFF,TGTGCCAGCAGACCCACAGGGAGGGCTGAAGCTTTCTTT
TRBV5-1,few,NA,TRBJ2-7,CASSSGLRSSYEQYF,TGCGCCAGCAGCTCGGGACTCCGAAGCTCCTACGAGCAGTACTTC
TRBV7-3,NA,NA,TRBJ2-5,CASSRGWGETQYF,TGTGCCAGCAGCCGGGGGTGGGGAGAGACCCAGTACTTC
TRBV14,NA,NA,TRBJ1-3,CASSLTREKGPGSGNTIYF,TGTGCCAGCAGCCTAACCAGGGAAAAGGGGCCTGGCTCTGGAAACACCATATATTTT
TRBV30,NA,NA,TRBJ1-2,CAWSVLGHPGSGGYTF,TGTGCCTGGAGTGTACTAGGACACCCGGGAAGCGGTGGCTACACCTTC
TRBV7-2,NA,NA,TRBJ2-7,CASSLAQYKFMNYEQYF,TGTGCCAGCAGCTTAGCGCAGTATAAATTTATGAACTACGAGCAGTACTTC
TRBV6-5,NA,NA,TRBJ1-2,CASSYAGTHYGYTF,TGTGCCAGCAGTTACGCCGGGACGCACTATGGCTACACCTTC
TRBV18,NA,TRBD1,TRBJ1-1,CASSPRGDSEAFF,TGTGCCAGCTCACCACGGGGGGACAGCGAAGCTTTCTTT
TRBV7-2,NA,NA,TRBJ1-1,CASSLDTNTEAFF,TGTGCCAGCAGCTTAGACACGAACACTGAAGCTTTCTTT
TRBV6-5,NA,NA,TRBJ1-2,CASSPPIGGHYGYTF,TGTGCCAGCAGTCCCCCGATCGGGGGGCACTATGGCTACACCTTC
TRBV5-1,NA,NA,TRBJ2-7,CASSSDSSHEQYF,TGCGCCAGCAGCTCGGACAGCTCCCACGAGCAGTACTTC
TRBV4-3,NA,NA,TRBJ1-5,CASSQEMGLGNQPQHF,TGCGCCAGCAGCCAAGAGATGGGGCTGGGCAATCAGCCCCAGCATTTT
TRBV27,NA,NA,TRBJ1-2,CASSSRQLYGYTF,TGTGCCAGCAGTTCTCGACAGCTATATGGCTACACCTTC
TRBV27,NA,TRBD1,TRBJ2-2,CASRLKGAAGELFF,TGTGCCAGCAGACTAAAGGGGGCCGCCGGGGAGCTGTTTTTT
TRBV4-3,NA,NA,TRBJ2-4,CASSPREKGSNIQYF,TGCGCCAGCAGCCCAAGGGAAAAGGGTTCAAACATTCAGTACTTC
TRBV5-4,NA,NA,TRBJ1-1,CASSFQGGTEAFF,TGTGCCAGCAGCTTTCAGGGAGGCACTGAAGCTTTCTTT
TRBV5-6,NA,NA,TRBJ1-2,CASSSSVSAYYGYTF,TGTGCCAGCAGCTCCTCCGTCAGCGCCTACTATGGCTACACCTTC
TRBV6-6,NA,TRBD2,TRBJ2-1,CASRRTSGVHEQFF,TGTGCCAGCCGTCGGACTAGCGGGGTCCATGAGCAGTTCTTC
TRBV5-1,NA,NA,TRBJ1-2,CASSGDLTTGGYTF,TGCGCCAGCAGCGGGGATCTTACTACAGGGGGCTACACCTTC
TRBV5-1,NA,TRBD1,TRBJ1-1,CASSATLQGNEAFF,TGCGCCAGCAGCGCCACGTTACAGGGGAATGAAGCTTTCTTT
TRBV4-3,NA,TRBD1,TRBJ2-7,CASSQDYRGQYEQYF,TGCGCCAGCAGCCAAGATTACAGGGGGCAGTACGAGCAGTACTTC
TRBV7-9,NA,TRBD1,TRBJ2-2,CASSLGTGLTGELFF,TGTGCCAGCAGCTTAGGGACAGGGCTAACCGGGGAGCTGTTTTTT
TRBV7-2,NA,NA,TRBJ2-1,CASSSPPGEQFF,TGTGCCAGCAGCTCCCCTCCGGGGGAGCAGTTCTTC
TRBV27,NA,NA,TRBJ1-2,CASSKGLGGAGGYTF,TGTGCCAGTAGTAAGGGGCTTGGAGGGGCGGGAGGCTACACCTTC
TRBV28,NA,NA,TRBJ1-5,CASSFRGNDQPQHF,TGTGCCAGCAGTTTCAGAGGGAACGATCAGCCCCAGCATTTT
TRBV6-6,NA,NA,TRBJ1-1,CASSYSPGDEAFF,TGTGCCAGCAGTTACTCCCCTGGGGATGAAGCTTTCTTT
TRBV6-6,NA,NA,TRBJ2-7,CASSPLAHEQYF,TGTGCCAGCAGTCCCCTCGCCCACGAGCAGTACTTC
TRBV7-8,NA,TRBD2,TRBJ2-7,CASSFGSGSNEQYF,TGTGCCAGCAGCTTTGGTAGCGGGAGCAACGAGCAGTACTTC
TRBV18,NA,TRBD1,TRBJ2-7,CASSRGQDYEQYF,TGTGCCAGCTCACGCGGACAGGACTACGAGCAGTACTTC
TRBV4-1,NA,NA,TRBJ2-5,CASSQAPTRETQYF,TGCGCCAGCAGCCAAGCCCCCACGCGGGAGACCCAGTACTTC
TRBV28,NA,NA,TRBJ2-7,CASYSSEGGYEQYF,TGTGCCAGCTACTCTTCTGAAGGCGGCTACGAGCAGTACTTC
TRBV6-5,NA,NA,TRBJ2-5,CASSRRQETQYF,TGTGCCAGCAGTCGCCGCCAAGAGACCCAGTACTTC
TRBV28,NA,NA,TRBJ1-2,CASTLGAGIYGYTF,TGTGCCAGCACCCTAGGTGCAGGAATATATGGCTACACCTTC
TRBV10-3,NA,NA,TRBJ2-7,CAISESSGTKEYF,TGTGCCATCAGTGAGTCCTCAGGGACGAAGGAGTACTTC
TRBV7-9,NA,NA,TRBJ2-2,CASSFPPGMNTGELFF,TGTGCCAGCAGCTTTCCCCCGGGGATGAACACCGGGGAGCTGTTTTTT